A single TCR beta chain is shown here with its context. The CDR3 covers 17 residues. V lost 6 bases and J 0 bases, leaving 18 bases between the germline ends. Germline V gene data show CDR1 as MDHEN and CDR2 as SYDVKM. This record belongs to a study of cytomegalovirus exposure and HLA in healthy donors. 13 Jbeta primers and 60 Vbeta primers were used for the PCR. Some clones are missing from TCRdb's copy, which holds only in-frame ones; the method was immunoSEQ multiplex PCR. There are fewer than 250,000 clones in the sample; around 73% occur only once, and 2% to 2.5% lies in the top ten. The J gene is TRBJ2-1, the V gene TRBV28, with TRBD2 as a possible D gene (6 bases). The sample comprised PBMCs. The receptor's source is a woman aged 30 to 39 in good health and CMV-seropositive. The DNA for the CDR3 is TGTGCCAGCAGCTTCCTGAGAAGCGGGCGCTCCTACAATGAGCAGTTCTTC. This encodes CASSFLRSGRSYNEQFF.